This T cell receptor (beta chain) is drawn from a study of OX40 agonist ivuxolimab in advanced cancers. Study-level information: Past anti-PD-1, anti-PD-L1 or anti-CTLA-4 therapy was accepted, and roughly 38% had received some. General study points: At 0.1 to 3.0 mg/kg, CD4+ and CD8+ blood T cells expanded clonally by week 6. Low clonal expansion, among the lowest seen, marked partial responders at 0.1-3.0 mg/kg.

CDR1 SGHNT and CDR2 YYREEE come from the germline V gene (reference sequence). Trimming removed 3 bases from V and 4 bases from J; junction bases left unmatched: 5. The CDR3 is 16 amino acids. Of note for this clone: Antigen: not known.

Sequencing used immunoSEQ multiplex PCR; TCRdb keeps in-frame clones, though not all of them. The table has about 71,000 clones, around 86% seen once. The chain couples TRBV5-4 to TRBJ2-2; 11 nucleotides align to TRBD2. The specimen was CD4+ or CD8+ T cells sorted from blood, collected in a trial of the OX40 agonist ivuxolimab. The clonotype originates from an adult with an advanced solid tumor such as melanoma, head and neck, liver or kidney cancer. In DNA, the CDR3 is TGTGCCAGCAGCTCGGGACTAGCGGCACTCACCGGGGAGCTGTTTTTT. Translation: CASSSGLAALTGELFF.